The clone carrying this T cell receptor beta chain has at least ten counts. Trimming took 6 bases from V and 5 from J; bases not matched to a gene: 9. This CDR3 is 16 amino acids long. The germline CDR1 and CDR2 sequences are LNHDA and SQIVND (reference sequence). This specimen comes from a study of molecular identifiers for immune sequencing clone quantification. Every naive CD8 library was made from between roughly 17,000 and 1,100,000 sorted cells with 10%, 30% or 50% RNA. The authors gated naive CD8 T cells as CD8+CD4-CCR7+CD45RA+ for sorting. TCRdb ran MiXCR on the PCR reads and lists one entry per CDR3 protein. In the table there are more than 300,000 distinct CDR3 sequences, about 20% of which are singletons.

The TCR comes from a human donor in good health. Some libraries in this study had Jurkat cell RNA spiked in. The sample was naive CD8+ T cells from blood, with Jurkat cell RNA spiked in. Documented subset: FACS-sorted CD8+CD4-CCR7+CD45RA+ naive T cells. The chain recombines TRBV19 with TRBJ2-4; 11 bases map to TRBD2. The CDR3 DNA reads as TGTGCCAGTAGCCCCCTCCTGGGACTAGCGGAAAACATTCAGTACTTC. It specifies CASSPLLGLAENIQYF.